The rows below give T cell receptor beta chains drawn from one sample of a study of coeliac disease. Sequencing was performed with immunoSEQ multiplex PCR; in TCRdb, only in-frame clones are kept and a portion is missing. Of about 7,300 clones listed, about three fifths are singletons. Sequencing was carried out using lamina propria lymphocytes from the gut. The receptors were gathered from a woman in her fifties or sixties with active celiac disease. Each CDR3 is given with its conserved first and last residue. D genes are given only for firm matches. Part of the rows lack a size; the others show once, few, many or a class for expanded clones.

V	J	size	D	CDR3	DNA
TRBV19	TRBJ1-4	-	TRBD1	CASSMPGQGSEKLFF	TGTGCCAGTAGTATGCCGGGACAGGGTTCCGAAAAACTGTTTTTT
TRBV7-6	TRBJ1-3	few	-	CASSLGGKVRNTIYF	TGTGCCAGCAGCTTAGGAGGGAAAGTTAGAAACACCATATATTTT
TRBV7-9	TRBJ1-6	-	TRBD1	CASSLRTGFYNSPLHF	TGTGCCAGCAGCCTACGGACAGGGTTTTATAATTCACCCCTCCACTTT
TRBV7-7	TRBJ2-5	-	TRBD1	CASSLGTGATETQYF	TGTGCTAGCAGCTTAGGGACAGGGGCCACTGAGACCCAGTACTTC
TRBV5-1	TRBJ2-3	-	TRBD2	CASSRTGTSGGRFTDTQYF	TGCGCCAGCAGCCGAACCGGGACTAGCGGGGGGAGATTCACAGATACGCAGTATTTT
TRBV15	TRBJ1-5	few	TRBD1	CATSRRRTGTLNQPQHF	TGTGCCACCAGCAGGCGACGGACAGGGACTTTAAATCAGCCCCAGCATTTT
TRBV9	TRBJ2-1	large	TRBD1	CASSGISGTGGRNEQFF	TGTGCCAGCAGCGGGATCTCCGGGACAGGAGGCCGCAATGAGCAGTTCTTC
TRBV6-5	TRBJ2-1	few	TRBD2	CASSSGTSGNNEQFF	TGTGCCAGCAGCTCCGGGACTAGCGGGAACAATGAGCAGTTCTTC
TRBV19	TRBJ2-1	few	TRBD1	CASSIQGTGEQFF	TGTGCCAGTAGTATTCAGGGGACAGGTGAGCAGTTCTTC
TRBV18	TRBJ1-5	-	TRBD1	CASSPPTGDRGNQPQHF	TGTGCCAGCTCACCACCGACAGGGGATAGAGGGAATCAGCCCCAGCATTTT
TRBV5-1	TRBJ2-5	-	TRBD2	CASSWGTSGQETQYF	TGCGCCAGCAGCTGGGGCACTAGCGGACAAGAGACCCAGTACTTC
TRBV2	TRBJ2-1	-	TRBD1	CAGTGYNEQFF	TGTGCCGGGACAGGGTACAATGAGCAGTTCTTC
TRBV14	TRBJ2-7	-	TRBD1	CASSLTGGIRDEQYF	TGTGCCAGCAGTCTGACAGGGGGAATTAGGGACGAGCAGTACTTC
TRBV19	TRBJ2-5	-	TRBD2	CASSSPTSGNQETQYF	TGTGCCAGTAGTTCCCCGACTAGCGGGAATCAAGAGACCCAGTACTTC
TRBV5-1	TRBJ2-3	-	-	CASSLQGGRVADTQYF	TGCGCCAGCAGCTTGCAAGGGGGACGTGTAGCAGATACGCAGTATTTT
TRBV7-9	TRBJ1-2	-	TRBD1	CASSSNRGYGYTF	TGTGCCAGCAGTTCTAACAGGGGCTATGGCTACACCTTC
TRBV7-2	TRBJ2-7	few	TRBD1	CASSRSGTGGNEQYF	TGTGCCAGCAGCCGTTCCGGGACAGGGGGAAACGAGCAGTACTTC
TRBV2	TRBJ2-3	few	TRBD2	CASVERERADTQYF	TGTGCCAGCGTGGAGCGGGAGAGGGCAGATACGCAGTATTTT
TRBV28	TRBJ1-1	-	-	CASSLGGLMNTEAFF	TGTGCCAGCAGTTTGGGCGGACTAATGAACACTGAAGCTTTCTTT
TRBV4-3	TRBJ1-4	-	TRBD1	CASSQDENRGGFNEKLFF	TGCGCCAGCAGCCAAGATGAGAACAGGGGAGGATTTAATGAAAAACTGTTTTTT
TRBV11-1	TRBJ1-2	few	TRBD1	CASSLGQYITF	TGTGCCAGCAGCTTGGGACAGTATATAACCTTC
TRBV27	TRBJ2-2	-	TRBD1	CATRGAGTGVGTGELFF	TGTGCCACCAGGGGGGCAGGGACAGGGGTGGGCACCGGGGAGCTGTTTTTT
TRBV19	TRBJ1-1	-	-	CASSIGAGVVNTEAFF	TGTGCCAGTAGTATCGGGGCAGGGGTGGTGAACACTGAAGCTTTCTTT
TRBV28	TRBJ1-4	-	-	CASQDINEKLFF	TGTGCCAGCCAGGATATTAATGAAAAACTGTTTTTT